The 3 T cell receptor beta chains reported below all come from one sample, sequenced in a study of T cells after yellow fever vaccination. TCRdb fed the 5' RACE reads into MiXCR, producing one record per CDR3 protein. The sample consists of some 22,000 distinct CDR3 sequences, less than 5.5% of them appearing once. The sample was PBMCs, either bulk or a sorted T-cell subset (CD4+, CD8+, memory, or dextramer-sorted; not recorded which), taken about 41 days after the first yellow fever vaccination. These receptors were taken from a man younger than 30 who received the YFV17D yellow fever vaccine.

The sample holds many counts of this clonotype. V is TRBV20-1 and J is TRBJ2-1; 10 nucleotides line up with TRBD2. V shed 4 bases, J shed 7 bases, and the junction held 10 bases outside the gene matches. CDR3 size: 15 residues. Germline loops: CDR1 DFQATT, CDR2 SNEGSKA (reference sequence). In DNA form, the CDR3 reads TGCAGTGCTACCTTTAGCGGGGGGCCGTGGAATGAGCAGTTCTTC. Translation: CSATFSGGPWNEQFF.

This clonotype was seen many times. The chain carries TRBV7-9 and TRBJ2-3; no clear D. This CDR3 has 13 residues. Germline values: CDR1 SEHNR, CDR2 FQNEAQ (reference sequence). The V end lost 5 bases, the J end lost 4 bases, and 10 bases lay between the germline ends. For the CDR3, the DNA is TGTGCCAGCAGCCCCAGGACCGCAGATACGCAGTATTTT. Its protein product is CASSPRTADTQYF.

This clonotype was detected many times. The chain has TRBV4-3 and TRBJ2-5, with 12 positions matching TRBD2. Per germline, CDR1 LGHNA and CDR2 YSLEER. The CDR3 loop spans 17 amino acids. The V segment lost 4 bases and the J segment 5 bases; nucleotides outside the gene matches: 11. This CDR3 reads CASSPQGLAGNGETQYF. The CDR3 nucleotides read TGCGCCAGCAGCCCACAAGGACTAGCGGGGAATGGGGAGACCCAGTACTTC.